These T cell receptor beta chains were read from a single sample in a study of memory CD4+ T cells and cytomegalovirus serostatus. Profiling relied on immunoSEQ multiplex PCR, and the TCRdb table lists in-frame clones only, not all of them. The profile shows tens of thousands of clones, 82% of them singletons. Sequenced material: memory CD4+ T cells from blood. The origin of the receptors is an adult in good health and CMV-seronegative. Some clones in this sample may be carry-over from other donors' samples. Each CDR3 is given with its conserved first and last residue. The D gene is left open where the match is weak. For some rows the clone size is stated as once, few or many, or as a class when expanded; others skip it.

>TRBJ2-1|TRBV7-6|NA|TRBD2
CASSSGLAGTYNEQFF
TGTGCCAGCAGCTCGGGACTAGCGGGAACGTACAATGAGCAGTTCTTC
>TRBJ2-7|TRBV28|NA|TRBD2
CASSTPSGSLYEQYF
TGTGCCAGCAGCACACCTAGCGGGAGTCTTTACGAGCAGTACTTC
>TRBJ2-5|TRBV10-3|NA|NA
CAISGGDGKETQYF
TGTGCCATCAGTGGCGGGGACGGGAAGGAGACCCAGTACTTC
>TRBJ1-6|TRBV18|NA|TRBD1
CASSPWDRNSPLHF
TGTGCCAGCTCACCGTGGGACAGAAATTCACCCCTCCACTTT
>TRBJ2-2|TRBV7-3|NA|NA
CASSTSGNTGELFF
TGTGCCAGCAGCACCAGCGGGAACACCGGGGAGCTGTTTTTT
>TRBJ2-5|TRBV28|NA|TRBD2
CASSPVRAGGRAVETQYF
TGTGCCAGCAGTCCTGTAAGGGCTGGCGGGAGAGCGGTGGAGACCCAGTACTTC
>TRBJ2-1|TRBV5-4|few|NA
CASSLEKLYNEQFF
TGTGCCAGCAGCTTAGAAAAGCTCTACAATGAGCAGTTCTTC
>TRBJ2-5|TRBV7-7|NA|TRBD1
CASSQDRGSETQYF
TGTGCTAGCAGCCAAGACAGGGGATCTGAGACCCAGTACTTC
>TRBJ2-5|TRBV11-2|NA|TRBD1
CASSFRDRLQETQYF
TGTGCCAGCAGCTTCCGGGACAGACTCCAAGAGACCCAGTACTTC
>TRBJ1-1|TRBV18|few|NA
CASSETRPWAFF
TGTGCCAGCTCGGAAACAAGGCCCTGGGCTTTCTTT
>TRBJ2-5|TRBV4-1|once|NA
CASSHIGIEETQYF
TGCGCCAGCAGCCATATCGGGATTGAAGAGACCCAGTACTTC
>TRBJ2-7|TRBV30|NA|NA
CAWGRFYEQYF
TGTGCCTGGGGGCGCTTCTACGAGCAGTACTTC
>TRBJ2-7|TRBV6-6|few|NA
CASSYEGAPPSYEQYF
TGTGCCAGCAGTTACGAAGGGGCCCCCCCCTCCTACGAGCAGTACTTC
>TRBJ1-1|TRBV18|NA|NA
CASSPGVSTEAFF
TGTGCCAGCTCGCCCGGGGTATCCACTGAAGCTTTCTTT
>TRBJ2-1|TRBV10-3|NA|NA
CAISGQNGNEQFF
TGTGCCATCTCGGGGCAGAACGGGAATGAGCAGTTCTTC
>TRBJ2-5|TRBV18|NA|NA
CASSQGAGQETQYF
TGTGCCAGCTCGCAAGGGGCGGGACAAGAGACCCAGTACTTC
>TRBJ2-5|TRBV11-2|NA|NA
CASSGGFSAETQYF
TGTGCCAGCAGCGGCGGATTTTCAGCGGAGACCCAGTACTTC
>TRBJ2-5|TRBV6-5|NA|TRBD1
CASTHQLGQMYF
TGTGCCAGCACTCACCAGTTGGGACAGATGTACTTC
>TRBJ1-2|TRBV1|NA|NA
CTSSQEPRQGARGYTF
TGCACCAGCAGCCAAGAGCCCCGGCAGGGGGCGCGTGGCTACACCTTC
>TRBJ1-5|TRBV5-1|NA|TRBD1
CASSLRGTGGDPPHF
TGCGCCAGCAGCTTGAGGGGGACAGGGGGCGACCCCCCGCATTTT
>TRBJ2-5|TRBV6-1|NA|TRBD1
CASSAPAGQVLQETQYF
TGTGCCAGCAGTGCCCCTGCGGGACAGGTTCTCCAAGAGACCCAGTACTTC
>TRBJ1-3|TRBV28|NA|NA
CASSLARSSGNTIYF
TGTGCCAGCAGTTTGGCAAGGAGCTCTGGAAACACCATATATTTT
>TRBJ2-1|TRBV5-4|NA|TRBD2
CASSLGASGRSNEQFF
TGTGCCAGCAGCTTAGGAGCTAGCGGGAGGTCTAATGAGCAGTTCTTC
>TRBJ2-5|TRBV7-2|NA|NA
CASSLGRTTQYF
TGTGCCAGCAGCTTAGGGAGGACGACCCAGTACTTC
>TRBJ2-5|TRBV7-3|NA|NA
CASSLTGQVGETQYF
TGTGCCAGCAGCTTAACAGGGCAGGTAGGAGAGACCCAGTACTTC
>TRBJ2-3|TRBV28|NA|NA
CASSRDGGTDTQYF
TGTGCCAGCAGTCGAGACGGAGGCACAGATACGCAGTATTTT
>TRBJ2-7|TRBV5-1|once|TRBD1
CASRRTGAGEQYF
TGCGCCAGCAGGAGGACAGGGGCGGGGGAGCAGTACTTC
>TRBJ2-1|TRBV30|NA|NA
CAWRREWNEQFF
TGTGCCTGGAGGAGGGAATGGAATGAGCAGTTCTTC
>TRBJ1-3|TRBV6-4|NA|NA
CAGRVRGNTIYF
TGTGCCGGCAGGGTACGCGGAAACACCATATATTTT
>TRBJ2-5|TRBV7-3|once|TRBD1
CASSLGTGLGETQYF
TGTGCCAGCAGCTTAGGGACAGGGTTAGGAGAGACCCAGTACTTC
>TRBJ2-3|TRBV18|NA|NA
CASSPQRGTDTQYF
TGTGCCAGCTCACCACAGAGGGGCACAGATACGCAGTATTTT
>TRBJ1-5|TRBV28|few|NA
CASSSRVDQPQHF
TGTGCCAGCAGTTCCAGGGTCGATCAGCCCCAGCATTTT
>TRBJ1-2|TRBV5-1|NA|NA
CASSLRGSNYGYTF
TGCGCCAGCAGCTTGAGAGGGTCCAACTATGGCTACACCTTC
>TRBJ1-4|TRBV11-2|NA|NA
CASSLTAATNEKLFF
TGTGCCAGCAGCTTGACGGCTGCAACTAATGAAAAACTGTTTTTT
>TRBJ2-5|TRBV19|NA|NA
CASSTRRETQYF
TGTGCCAGTTCGACTAGGAGGGAGACCCAGTACTTC
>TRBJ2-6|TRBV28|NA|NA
CASSSIRHPGANVLTF
TGTGCCAGCAGTTCGATCAGACATCCTGGGGCCAACGTCCTGACTTTC
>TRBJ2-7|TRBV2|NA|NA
CASSLRSHYEQYF
TGTGCCAGCAGCCTGCGAAGCCACTACGAGCAGTACTTC
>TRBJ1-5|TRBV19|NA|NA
CASSSRPGGPQHF
TGTGCCAGTAGTTCCCGCCCTGGGGGGCCCCAGCATTTT
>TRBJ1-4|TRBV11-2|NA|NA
CASSLALELQEKLFF
TGTGCCAGCAGCTTAGCCCTAGAACTACAGGAAAAACTGTTTTTT
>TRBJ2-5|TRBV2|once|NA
CASSEVGQETQYF
TGTGCCAGCAGTGAAGTGGGACAAGAGACCCAGTACTTC
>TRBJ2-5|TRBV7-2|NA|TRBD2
CASSLSWGGETQYF
TGTGCCAGCAGCCTCAGCTGGGGGGGGGAGACCCAGTACTTC
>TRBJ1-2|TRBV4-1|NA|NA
CASSQEVGQGYGYTF
TGCGCCAGCAGCCAAGAGGTGGGGCAGGGCTATGGCTACACCTTC
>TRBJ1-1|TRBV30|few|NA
CAWTSSGGAFF
TGTGCCTGGACCTCGTCGGGGGGAGCTTTCTTT
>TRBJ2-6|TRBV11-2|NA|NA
CASRLSGANVLTF
TGTGCCAGCCGACTCTCTGGGGCCAACGTCCTGACTTTC
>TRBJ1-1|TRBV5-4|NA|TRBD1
CASSPTQGANTEAFF
TGTGCCAGCAGCCCGACACAGGGGGCCAACACTGAAGCTTTCTTT
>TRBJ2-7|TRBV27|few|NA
CASSLRGLNHYEQYF
TGTGCCAGCAGTCTAAGGGGACTGAACCACTACGAGCAGTACTTC
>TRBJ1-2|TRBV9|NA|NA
CASSPLRYGYTF
TGTGCCAGCAGCCCACTTAGGTATGGCTACACCTTC
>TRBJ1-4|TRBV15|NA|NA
CATSRDGNLGEKLFF
TGTGCCACCAGCAGAGATGGGAATCTGGGGGAAAAACTGTTTTTT